The rows below give T cell receptor beta chains drawn from one sample of a study of Ad26.COV2.S vaccination and SARS-CoV-2 variants. The data were produced by immunoSEQ multiplex PCR, yet TCRdb's version contains in-frame clones alone and is incomplete. The table lists some 370,000 clones, roughly 80% of them singletons. Material: peripheral blood, obtained in a trial of Ad26.COV2.S vaccine versus placebo. These receptors were taken from a person aged 18-65 years who received the Ad26.COV2.S COVID-19 vaccine or a placebo. The CDR3 runs from the conserved cysteine through the conserved F or W. Fields, in order: V gene, J gene, D gene, clone size, CDR3 protein, CDR3 DNA. The D gene is left open where the match is weak. Only some rows state a clone size, as once, few, many or a class for expanded clones.

V gene: TRBV4-2; J gene: TRBJ1-1; D gene: TRBD1; clone size: NA; CDR3 protein: CASSQDPWAGTGRNTEAFF; CDR3 DNA: TGTGCCAGCAGCCAAGATCCATGGGCAGGGACAGGGAGGAACACTGAAGCTTTCTTT
V gene: TRBV9; J gene: TRBJ2-3; D gene: TRBD2; clone size: once; CDR3 protein: CASSAGLAGGRDTQYF; CDR3 DNA: TGTGCCAGCAGCGCCGGACTAGCGGGGGGGCGAGATACGCAGTATTTT
V gene: TRBV27; J gene: TRBJ1-5; D gene: TRBD1; clone size: NA; CDR3 protein: CASSQGARQPQHF; CDR3 DNA: TGTGCCAGCAGCCAGGGGGCAAGGCAGCCCCAGCATTTT
V gene: TRBV7-9; J gene: TRBJ2-1; D gene: NA; clone size: NA; CDR3 protein: CASSTKMDGNEQFF; CDR3 DNA: TGTGCCAGCAGCACCAAAATGGACGGCAATGAGCAGTTCTTC
V gene: TRBV27; J gene: TRBJ2-3; D gene: TRBD2; clone size: once; CDR3 protein: CASTHLSGGTDTQYF; CDR3 DNA: TGTGCCAGCACCCATCTAAGCGGGGGCACAGATACGCAGTATTTT
V gene: TRBV28; J gene: TRBJ1-1; D gene: NA; clone size: few; CDR3 protein: CASSFGTEAFF; CDR3 DNA: TGTGCCAGCAGTTTCGGCACTGAAGCTTTCTTT
V gene: TRBV2; J gene: TRBJ2-1; D gene: NA; clone size: NA; CDR3 protein: CASRVPRGPQWEQFF; CDR3 DNA: TGTGCCAGCAGAGTACCCAGGGGCCCACAATGGGAGCAGTTCTTC
V gene: TRBV10-3; J gene: TRBJ2-2; D gene: TRBD1; clone size: once; CDR3 protein: CAISESDRVTGELFF; CDR3 DNA: TGTGCCATCAGTGAGTCGGACAGGGTAACCGGGGAGCTGTTTTTT
V gene: TRBV2; J gene: TRBJ2-7; D gene: NA; clone size: NA; CDR3 protein: CASSGTYEQYF; CDR3 DNA: TGTGCCAGCAGTGGTACCTACGAGCAGTACTTC
V gene: TRBV7-3; J gene: TRBJ2-4; D gene: NA; clone size: NA; CDR3 protein: CASSSPRAGQNIQYF; CDR3 DNA: TGTGCCAGCAGCTCCCCCCGGGCGGGCCAAAACATTCAGTACTTC
V gene: TRBV2; J gene: TRBJ1-1; D gene: NA; clone size: NA; CDR3 protein: CASSDQGNTEAFF; CDR3 DNA: TGTGCCAGCAGTGACCAGGGGAACACTGAAGCTTTCTTT
V gene: TRBV5-1; J gene: TRBJ2-1; D gene: NA; clone size: NA; CDR3 protein: CASSQGQVGEQFF; CDR3 DNA: TGCGCCAGCAGCCAAGGGCAGGTGGGTGAGCAGTTCTTC
V gene: TRBV10-2; J gene: TRBJ1-3; D gene: NA; clone size: few; CDR3 protein: CASSEHSGNTIYF; CDR3 DNA: TGCGCCAGCAGTGAGCACTCTGGAAACACCATATATTTT
V gene: TRBV4-2; J gene: TRBJ1-4; D gene: NA; clone size: NA; CDR3 protein: CASSQDIGPAGKLFF; CDR3 DNA: TGTGCCAGCAGCCAAGATATAGGTCCGGCAGGAAAACTGTTTTTT
V gene: TRBV18; J gene: TRBJ1-4; D gene: NA; clone size: NA; CDR3 protein: CASSPPGVGEKLFF; CDR3 DNA: TGTGCCAGCTCACCACCAGGGGTTGGTGAAAAACTGTTTTTT
V gene: TRBV5-4; J gene: TRBJ2-3; D gene: NA; clone size: NA; CDR3 protein: CASSLGGVAQYF; CDR3 DNA: TGTGCCAGCAGCTTGGGAGGGGTAGCGCAGTATTTT
V gene: TRBV2; J gene: TRBJ2-1; D gene: NA; clone size: NA; CDR3 protein: CASTGREQFF; CDR3 DNA: TGTGCCAGCACGGGGCGGGAGCAGTTCTTC
V gene: TRBV19; J gene: TRBJ2-5; D gene: NA; clone size: NA; CDR3 protein: CASSMGVRGQETQYF; CDR3 DNA: TGTGCCAGTAGTATGGGGGTCAGGGGCCAAGAGACCCAGTACTTC
V gene: TRBV18; J gene: TRBJ2-5; D gene: NA; clone size: NA; CDR3 protein: CASSLTSQETQYF; CDR3 DNA: TGTGCCAGCTCACTGACTTCCCAAGAGACCCAGTACTTC
V gene: TRBV27; J gene: TRBJ2-3; D gene: TRBD1; clone size: NA; CDR3 protein: CASSRQGTDTQYF; CDR3 DNA: TGTGCCAGCAGCAGACAGGGTACAGATACGCAGTATTTT
V gene: TRBV5-4; J gene: TRBJ2-7; D gene: NA; clone size: NA; CDR3 protein: CASSLGTSWEQYF; CDR3 DNA: TGTGCCAGCAGCTTGGGGACTTCCTGGGAGCAGTACTTC
V gene: TRBV11-2; J gene: TRBJ1-6; D gene: TRBD1; clone size: few; CDR3 protein: CASSLGQGGSPLHF; CDR3 DNA: TGTGCCAGCAGCCTGGGACAGGGAGGTTCACCCCTCCACTTT
V gene: TRBV5-8; J gene: TRBJ2-7; D gene: NA; clone size: NA; CDR3 protein: CASSRDRNYEQYF; CDR3 DNA: TGTGCCAGCAGCCGGGACCGGAACTACGAGCAGTACTTC
V gene: TRBV25-1; J gene: TRBJ1-6; D gene: NA; clone size: few; CDR3 protein: CASSEGTYNSPLHF; CDR3 DNA: TGTGCCAGCAGTGAAGGTACCTATAATTCACCCCTCCACTTT
V gene: TRBV4-1; J gene: TRBJ2-3; D gene: NA; clone size: NA; CDR3 protein: CASVGSYTDTQYF; CDR3 DNA: TGCGCCAGCGTCGGGAGTTACACAGATACGCAGTATTTT
V gene: TRBV11-2; J gene: TRBJ2-7; D gene: NA; clone size: NA; CDR3 protein: CASSLGFGEQYF; CDR3 DNA: TGTGCCAGCAGCTTAGGTTTCGGCGAGCAGTACTTC
V gene: TRBV12-3/TRBV12-4; J gene: TRBJ1-5; D gene: NA; clone size: NA; CDR3 protein: CASSLTPRQPQHF; CDR3 DNA: TGTGCCAGCAGTTTAACCCCCCGTCAGCCCCAGCATTTT
V gene: TRBV5-1; J gene: TRBJ1-1; D gene: NA; clone size: many; CDR3 protein: CASSLHKNTEAFF; CDR3 DNA: TGCGCCAGCAGCCTCCACAAGAACACTGAAGCTTTCTTT
V gene: TRBV5-6; J gene: TRBJ1-2; D gene: NA; clone size: NA; CDR3 protein: CASSVGQVGGYGYTF; CDR3 DNA: TGTGCCAGCAGCGTGGGACAAGTAGGTGGCTATGGCTACACCTTC
V gene: TRBV2; J gene: TRBJ1-4; D gene: NA; clone size: few; CDR3 protein: CASSTSRGEKLFF; CDR3 DNA: TGTGCCAGCAGTACCTCTAGGGGTGAAAAACTGTTTTTT
V gene: TRBV6-1; J gene: TRBJ1-1; D gene: NA; clone size: NA; CDR3 protein: CASSDGGAGDTEAFF; CDR3 DNA: TGTGCCAGCAGTGATGGAGGGGCAGGGGACACTGAAGCTTTCTTT
V gene: TRBV19; J gene: TRBJ2-2; D gene: TRBD2; clone size: NA; CDR3 protein: CASSPVAGGPVPGELFF; CDR3 DNA: TGTGCCAGTAGTCCAGTAGCGGGAGGGCCCGTCCCCGGGGAGCTGTTTTTT
V gene: TRBV30; J gene: TRBJ2-7; D gene: NA; clone size: once; CDR3 protein: CAWSVGLKGTATTYEQYF; CDR3 DNA: TGTGCCTGGAGCGTCGGACTGAAGGGGACCGCTACTACCTACGAGCAGTACTTC
V gene: TRBV27; J gene: TRBJ1-5; D gene: TRBD1; clone size: NA; CDR3 protein: CASSPTGLRQPQHF; CDR3 DNA: TGTGCCAGCAGCCCGACAGGGTTGAGGCAGCCCCAGCATTTT
V gene: TRBV21-1; J gene: TRBJ2-3; D gene: NA; clone size: NA; CDR3 protein: CASSPPSGREVTQYF; CDR3 DNA: TGTGCCAGCAGCCCGCCTAGCGGGAGGGAAGTTACGCAGTATTTT
V gene: TRBV5-3; J gene: TRBJ1-5; D gene: NA; clone size: NA; CDR3 protein: CARTPDPGGLQPQHF; CDR3 DNA: TGTGCCAGAACCCCGGATCCGGGGGGGCTTCAGCCCCAGCATTTT
V gene: TRBV5-1; J gene: TRBJ2-5; D gene: NA; clone size: NA; CDR3 protein: CASSLDRPLGETQYF; CDR3 DNA: TGCGCCAGCAGCTTAGACAGGCCCTTAGGGGAGACCCAGTACTTC
V gene: TRBV7-2; J gene: TRBJ2-7; D gene: NA; clone size: NA; CDR3 protein: CASSFPGPVYEQYF; CDR3 DNA: TGTGCCAGCAGCTTCCCGGGGCCTGTCTACGAGCAGTACTTC
V gene: TRBV19; J gene: TRBJ1-1; D gene: NA; clone size: NA; CDR3 protein: CASSIPFGGGTEAFF; CDR3 DNA: TGTGCCAGTAGTATCCCCTTCGGAGGGGGCACTGAAGCTTTCTTT
V gene: TRBV27; J gene: TRBJ1-2; D gene: NA; clone size: once; CDR3 protein: CASSLSMSGVRSAGYTF; CDR3 DNA: TGTGCCAGCAGTTTATCGATGAGTGGGGTTAGGTCCGCTGGCTACACCTTC
V gene: TRBV7-9; J gene: TRBJ2-6; D gene: TRBD1; clone size: NA; CDR3 protein: CASSLTQGALGANVLTF; CDR3 DNA: TGTGCCAGCAGCTTGACACAGGGGGCGCTTGGGGCCAACGTCCTGACTTTC
V gene: TRBV2; J gene: TRBJ1-1; D gene: TRBD1; clone size: few; CDR3 protein: CASRIHRGPINTEAFF; CDR3 DNA: TGTGCCAGCAGAATCCACAGGGGGCCGATAAACACTGAAGCTTTCTTT
V gene: TRBV27; J gene: TRBJ2-7; D gene: NA; clone size: many; CDR3 protein: CASSPKLATLTYEQYF; CDR3 DNA: TGTGCCAGCAGCCCTAAGTTGGCAACACTTACCTACGAGCAGTACTTC
V gene: TRBV5-1; J gene: TRBJ2-3; D gene: NA; clone size: NA; CDR3 protein: CASSLEALTHTQYF; CDR3 DNA: TGCGCCAGCAGCTTGGAGGCCTTAACGCATACGCAGTATTTT
V gene: TRBV27; J gene: TRBJ1-1; D gene: NA; clone size: NA; CDR3 protein: CASTSGTTNTEAFF; CDR3 DNA: TGTGCCAGTACTTCAGGGACAACGAACACTGAAGCTTTCTTT
V gene: TRBV3-1/TRBV3-2; J gene: TRBJ1-1; D gene: TRBD1; clone size: NA; CDR3 protein: CASSRRGSTEAFF; CDR3 DNA: TGTGCCAGCAGCCGCAGGGGGAGCACTGAAGCTTTCTTT
V gene: TRBV10-2; J gene: TRBJ2-7; D gene: NA; clone size: NA; CDR3 protein: CASTGHYEQYF; CDR3 DNA: TGCGCCAGCACAGGGCACTACGAGCAGTACTTC
V gene: TRBV7-9; J gene: TRBJ2-7; D gene: NA; clone size: NA; CDR3 protein: CASSSWTASYEQYF; CDR3 DNA: TGTGCCAGCAGCTCCTGGACCGCCAGCTACGAGCAGTACTTC
V gene: TRBV6-6; J gene: TRBJ2-5; D gene: NA; clone size: NA; CDR3 protein: CASSSYGGPQETQYF; CDR3 DNA: TGTGCCAGCAGTTCCTACGGCGGGCCCCAAGAGACCCAGTACTTC
V gene: TRBV7-9; J gene: TRBJ1-4; D gene: TRBD1; clone size: NA; CDR3 protein: CASRPTGGREKLFF; CDR3 DNA: TGTGCCAGCAGGCCGACAGGGGGCCGGGAAAAACTGTTTTTT
V gene: TRBV5-4; J gene: TRBJ1-1; D gene: TRBD1; clone size: many; CDR3 protein: CASSFGQGSEAFF; CDR3 DNA: TGTGCCAGCAGCTTTGGACAGGGCTCTGAAGCTTTCTTT
V gene: TRBV6-6; J gene: TRBJ1-3; D gene: TRBD1; clone size: NA; CDR3 protein: CASSRFPLGQATTGNTIYF; CDR3 DNA: TGTGCCAGCAGTCGCTTCCCCCTAGGACAGGCAACAACTGGAAACACCATATATTTT
V gene: TRBV5-6; J gene: TRBJ2-1; D gene: NA; clone size: NA; CDR3 protein: CASSTGSYNEQFF; CDR3 DNA: TGTGCCAGCAGTACAGGTTCCTACAATGAGCAGTTCTTC
V gene: TRBV29-1; J gene: TRBJ2-5; D gene: TRBD2; clone size: NA; CDR3 protein: CSVDPPSGQETQYF; CDR3 DNA: TGCAGCGTTGATCCGCCTAGCGGGCAAGAGACCCAGTACTTC